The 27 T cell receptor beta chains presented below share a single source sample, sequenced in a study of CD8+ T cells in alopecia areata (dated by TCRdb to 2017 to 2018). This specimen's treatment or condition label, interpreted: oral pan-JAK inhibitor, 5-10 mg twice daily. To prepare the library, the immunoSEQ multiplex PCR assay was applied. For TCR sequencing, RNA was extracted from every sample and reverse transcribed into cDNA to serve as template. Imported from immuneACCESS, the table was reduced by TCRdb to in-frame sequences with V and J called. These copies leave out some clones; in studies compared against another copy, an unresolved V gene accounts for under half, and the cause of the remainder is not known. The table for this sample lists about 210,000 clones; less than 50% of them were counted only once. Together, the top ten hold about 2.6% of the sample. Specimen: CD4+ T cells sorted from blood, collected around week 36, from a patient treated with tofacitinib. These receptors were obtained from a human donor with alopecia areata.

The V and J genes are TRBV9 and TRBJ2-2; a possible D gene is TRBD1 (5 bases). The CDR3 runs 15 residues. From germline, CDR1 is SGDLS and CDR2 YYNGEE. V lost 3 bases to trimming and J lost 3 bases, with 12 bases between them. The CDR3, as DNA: TGTGCCAGCAGCGCTACAGGAGTGTACACCGGGGAGCTGTTTTTT. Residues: CASSATGVYTGELFF.

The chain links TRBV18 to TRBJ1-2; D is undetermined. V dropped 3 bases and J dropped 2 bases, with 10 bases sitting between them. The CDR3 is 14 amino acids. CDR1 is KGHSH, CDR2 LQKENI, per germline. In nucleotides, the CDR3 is TGTGCCAGCTCACCGGGGAGAGGAAACTATGGCTACACCTTC. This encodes CASSPGRGNYGYTF.

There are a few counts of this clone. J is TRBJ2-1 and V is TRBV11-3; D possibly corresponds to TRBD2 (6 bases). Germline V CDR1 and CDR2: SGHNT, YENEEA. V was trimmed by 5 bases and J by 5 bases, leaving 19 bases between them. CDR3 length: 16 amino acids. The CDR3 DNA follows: TGTGCCAGCAGCACCTCGACTAGTTTGTATAACAATGAGCAGTTCTTC. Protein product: CASSTSTSLYNNEQFF. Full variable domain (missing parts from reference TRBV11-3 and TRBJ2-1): EAGVVQSPRYKIIEKKQPVAFWCNPISGHNTLYWYLQNLGQGPELLIRYENEEAVDDSQLPKDRFSAERLKGVDSTLKIQPAELGDSAVYLCASSTSTSLYNNEQFFGPGTRLTVL.

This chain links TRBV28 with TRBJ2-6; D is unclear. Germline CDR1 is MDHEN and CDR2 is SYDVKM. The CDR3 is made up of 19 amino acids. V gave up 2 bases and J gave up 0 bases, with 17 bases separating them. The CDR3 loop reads CASSLAQKHVSSGANVLTF. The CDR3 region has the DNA TGTGCCAGCAGTTTAGCCCAGAAGCATGTATCCTCTGGGGCCAACGTCCTGACTTTC.

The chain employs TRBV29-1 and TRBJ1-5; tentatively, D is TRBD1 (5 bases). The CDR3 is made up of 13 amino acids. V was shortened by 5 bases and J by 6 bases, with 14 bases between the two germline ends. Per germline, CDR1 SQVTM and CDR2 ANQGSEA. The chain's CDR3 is CSVTTGETQPQHF. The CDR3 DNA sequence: TGCAGCGTTACCACAGGAGAAACTCAGCCCCAGCATTTT.

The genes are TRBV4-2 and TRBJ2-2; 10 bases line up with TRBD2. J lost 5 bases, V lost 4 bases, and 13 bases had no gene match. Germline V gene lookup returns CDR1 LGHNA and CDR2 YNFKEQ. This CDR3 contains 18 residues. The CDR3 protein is CASSRQSMLAGETGELFF. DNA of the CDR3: TGTGCCAGCAGCCGCCAGAGCATGCTAGCGGGAGAAACCGGGGAGCTGTTTTTT.

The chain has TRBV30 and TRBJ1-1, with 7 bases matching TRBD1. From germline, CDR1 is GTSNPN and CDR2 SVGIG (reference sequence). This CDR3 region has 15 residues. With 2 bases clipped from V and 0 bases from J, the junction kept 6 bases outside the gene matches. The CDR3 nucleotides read TGTGCCTGGAGTACGAGAGGGGGCCTGAACACTGAAGCTTTCTTT. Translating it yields CAWSTRGGLNTEAFF.

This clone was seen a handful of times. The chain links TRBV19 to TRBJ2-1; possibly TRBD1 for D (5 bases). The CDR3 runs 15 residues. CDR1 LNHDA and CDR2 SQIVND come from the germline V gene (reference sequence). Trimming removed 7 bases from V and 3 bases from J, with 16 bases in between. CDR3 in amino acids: CASTSFERGYNEQFF. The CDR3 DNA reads TGTGCCAGTACCTCCTTTGAAAGGGGCTACAATGAGCAGTTCTTC.

The CDR3 protein is CASSLGRGRGPTDTQYF. As DNA, the CDR3 is TGTGCCAGCAGCTTAGGTAGAGGGCGGGGACCCACAGATACGCAGTATTTT. The chain recombines TRBV7-2 with TRBJ2-3; D is perhaps TRBD2 (6 bases). The CDR3 sequence is 17 residues long. Germline CDR1 is SGHTA and CDR2 is FQGNSA. V dropped 1 base and J dropped 2 bases, with 16 bases sitting between them.

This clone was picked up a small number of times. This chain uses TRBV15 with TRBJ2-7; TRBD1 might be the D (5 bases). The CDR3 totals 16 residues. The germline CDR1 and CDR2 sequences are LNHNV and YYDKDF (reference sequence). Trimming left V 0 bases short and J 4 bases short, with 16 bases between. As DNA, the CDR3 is TGTGCCACCAGCAGAGAAAGGCAGGGCATCATTTACGAGCAGTACTTC. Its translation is CATSRERQGIIYEQYF. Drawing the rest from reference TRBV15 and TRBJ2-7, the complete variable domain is DAMVIQNPRYQVTQFGKPVTLSCSQTLNHNVMYWYQQKSSQAPKLLFHYYDKDFNNEADTPDNFQSRRPNTSFCFLDIRSPGLGDTAMYLCATSRERQGIIYEQYFGPGTRLTVT.

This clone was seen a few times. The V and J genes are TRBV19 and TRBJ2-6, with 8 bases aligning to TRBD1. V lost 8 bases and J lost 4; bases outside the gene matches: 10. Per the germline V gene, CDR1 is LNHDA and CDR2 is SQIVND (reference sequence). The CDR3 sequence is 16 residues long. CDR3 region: CASEGWTGPGANVLTF. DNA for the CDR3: TGTGCCAGTGAGGGTTGGACAGGGCCAGGGGCCAACGTCCTGACTTTC.

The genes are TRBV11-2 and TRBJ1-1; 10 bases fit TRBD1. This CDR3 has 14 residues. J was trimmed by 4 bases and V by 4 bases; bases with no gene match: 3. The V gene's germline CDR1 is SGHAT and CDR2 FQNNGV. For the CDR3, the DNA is TGTGCCAGCAGCTCGGGACAGGGGATCACTGAAGCTTTCTTT. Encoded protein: CASSSGQGITEAFF.

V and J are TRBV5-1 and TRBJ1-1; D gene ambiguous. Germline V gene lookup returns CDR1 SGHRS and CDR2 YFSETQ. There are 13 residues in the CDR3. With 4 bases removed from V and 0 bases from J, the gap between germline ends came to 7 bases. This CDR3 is CASSGRVNTEAFF. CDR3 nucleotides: TGCGCCAGCAGCGGTCGGGTGAACACTGAAGCTTTCTTT.

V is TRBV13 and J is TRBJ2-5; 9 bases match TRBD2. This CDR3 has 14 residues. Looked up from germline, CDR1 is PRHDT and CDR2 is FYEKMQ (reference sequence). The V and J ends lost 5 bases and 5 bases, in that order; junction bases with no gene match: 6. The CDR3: CASSRAGGRETQYF. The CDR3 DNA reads TGTGCCAGCAGCCGAGCGGGAGGAAGGGAGACCCAGTACTTC.

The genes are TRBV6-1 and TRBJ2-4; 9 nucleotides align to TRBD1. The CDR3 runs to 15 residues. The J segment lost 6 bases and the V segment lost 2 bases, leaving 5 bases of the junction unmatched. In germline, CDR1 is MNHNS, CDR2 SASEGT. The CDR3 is CASSEPGTGLNIQYF. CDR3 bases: TGTGCCAGCAGTGAACCCGGGACAGGGTTAAACATTCAGTACTTC.

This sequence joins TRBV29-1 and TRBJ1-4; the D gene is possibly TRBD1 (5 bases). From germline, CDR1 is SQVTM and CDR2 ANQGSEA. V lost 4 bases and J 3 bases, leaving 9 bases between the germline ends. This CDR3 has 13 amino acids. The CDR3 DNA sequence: TGCAGCGTTGGGGGCAGGCCTAATGAAAAACTGTTTTTT. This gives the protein CSVGGRPNEKLFF.

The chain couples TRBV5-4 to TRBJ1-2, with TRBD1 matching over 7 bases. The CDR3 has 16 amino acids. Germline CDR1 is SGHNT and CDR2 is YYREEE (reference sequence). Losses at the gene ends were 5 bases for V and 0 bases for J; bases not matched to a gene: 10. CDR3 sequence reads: CASSSLTGRSNYGYTF. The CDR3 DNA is TGTGCCAGCAGTTCCTTGACAGGGCGCTCTAACTATGGCTACACCTTC.

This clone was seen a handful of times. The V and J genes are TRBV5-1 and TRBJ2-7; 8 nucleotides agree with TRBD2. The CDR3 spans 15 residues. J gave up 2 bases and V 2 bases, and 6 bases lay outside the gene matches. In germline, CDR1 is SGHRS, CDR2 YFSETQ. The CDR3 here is CASSFQAGVTYEQYF. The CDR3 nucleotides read TGCGCCAGCAGCTTTCAAGCGGGGGTTACCTACGAGCAGTACTTC. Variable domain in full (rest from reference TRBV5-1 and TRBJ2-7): KAGVTQTPRYLIKTRGQQVTLSCSPISGHRSVSWYQQTPGQGLQFLFEYFSETQRNKGNFPGRFSGRQFSNSRSEMNVSTLELGDSALYLCASSFQAGVTYEQYFGPGTRLTVT.

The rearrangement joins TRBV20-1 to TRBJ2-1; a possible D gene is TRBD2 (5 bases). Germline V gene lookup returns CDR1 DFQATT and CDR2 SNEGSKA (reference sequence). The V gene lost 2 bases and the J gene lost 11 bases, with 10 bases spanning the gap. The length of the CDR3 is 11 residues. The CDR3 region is CSARKLDQQFF. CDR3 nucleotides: TGCAGTGCTAGAAAACTAGACCAGCAGTTCTTC.

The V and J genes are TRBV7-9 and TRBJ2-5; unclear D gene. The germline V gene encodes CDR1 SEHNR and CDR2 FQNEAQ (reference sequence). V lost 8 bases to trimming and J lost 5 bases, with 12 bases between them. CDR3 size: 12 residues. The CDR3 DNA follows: TGTGCCAGCTCCCCTGGGGATGAGACCCAGTACTTC. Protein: CASSPGDETQYF.

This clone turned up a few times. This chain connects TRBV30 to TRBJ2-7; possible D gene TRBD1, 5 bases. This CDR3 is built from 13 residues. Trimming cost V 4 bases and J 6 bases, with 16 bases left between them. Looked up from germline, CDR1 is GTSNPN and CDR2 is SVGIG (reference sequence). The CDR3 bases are TGTGCCTGGAAACTACAGGAGTTCGGCGAGCAGTACTTC. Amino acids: CAWKLQEFGEQYF.

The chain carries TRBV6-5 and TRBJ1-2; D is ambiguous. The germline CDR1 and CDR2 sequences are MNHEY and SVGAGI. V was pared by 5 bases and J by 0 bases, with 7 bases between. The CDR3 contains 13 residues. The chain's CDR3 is CASSLGPNYGYTF. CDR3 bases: TGTGCCAGCAGTCTTGGCCCTAACTATGGCTACACCTTC.

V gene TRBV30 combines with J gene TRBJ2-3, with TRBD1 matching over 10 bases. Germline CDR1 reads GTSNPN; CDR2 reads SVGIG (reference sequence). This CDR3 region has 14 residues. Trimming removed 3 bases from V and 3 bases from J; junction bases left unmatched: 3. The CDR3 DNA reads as TGTGCCTGGAGCAGGGACAGGGGAACAGATACGCAGTATTTT. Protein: CAWSRDRGTDTQYF.

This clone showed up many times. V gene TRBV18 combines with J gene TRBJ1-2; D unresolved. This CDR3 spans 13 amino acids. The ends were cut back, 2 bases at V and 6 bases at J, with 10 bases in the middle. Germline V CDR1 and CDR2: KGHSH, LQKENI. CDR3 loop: CASSPGPRDGYTF. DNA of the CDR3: TGTGCCAGCTCACCAGGGCCACGGGATGGCTACACCTTC.

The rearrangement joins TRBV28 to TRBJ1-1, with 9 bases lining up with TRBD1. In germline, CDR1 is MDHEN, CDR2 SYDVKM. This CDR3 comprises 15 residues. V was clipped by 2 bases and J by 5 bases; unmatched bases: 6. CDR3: CASSLGGTGRTEAFF. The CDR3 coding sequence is TGTGCCAGCAGTTTAGGCGGGACAGGGCGTACTGAAGCTTTCTTT.

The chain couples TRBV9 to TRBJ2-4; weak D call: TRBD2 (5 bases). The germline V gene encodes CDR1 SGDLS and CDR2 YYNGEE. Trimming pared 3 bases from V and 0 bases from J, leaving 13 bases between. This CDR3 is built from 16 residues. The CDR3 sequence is CASSGTASLAKNIQYF. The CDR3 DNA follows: TGTGCCAGCAGCGGGACTGCTTCTCTAGCCAAAAACATTCAGTACTTC. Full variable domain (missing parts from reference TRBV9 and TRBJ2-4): DSGVTQTPKHLITATGQRVTLRCSPRSGDLSVYWYQQSLDQGLQFLIQYYNGEERAKGNILERFSAQQFPDLHSELNLSSLELGDSALYFCASSGTASLAKNIQYFGAGTRLSVL.

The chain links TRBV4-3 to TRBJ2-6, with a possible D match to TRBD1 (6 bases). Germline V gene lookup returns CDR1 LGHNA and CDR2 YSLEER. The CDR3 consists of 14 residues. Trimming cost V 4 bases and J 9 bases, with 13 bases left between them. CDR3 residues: CASSPRTEHNVLTF. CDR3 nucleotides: TGCGCCAGCAGCCCCAGGACAGAGCACAACGTCCTGACTTTC.